The present T cell receptor beta chain was sequenced within a study of cytomegalovirus exposure and HLA in healthy donors. The junction had 9 bases not matched to a gene; V was cut back by 6 bases and J by 4 bases. Germline CDR1 is MNHEY and CDR2 is SVGAGI. The CDR3 length is 15 residues. Primers: 60 Vbeta forward and 13 Jbeta reverse. The table came from immunoSEQ multiplex PCR; TCRdb's copy has only in-frame clones and leaves some out. Altogether more than 95,000 clones are present, around 73% being singletons, with the ten largest covering under 13%. Material: PBMCs. The V call is TRBV6-5, the J call TRBJ2-1; 7 bases match TRBD2. The TCR comes from a man aged 30 to 45 in good health and CMV-seropositive. CDR3: CASRERGNYYNEQFF. In DNA form, the CDR3 reads TGTGCCAGCAGGGAGCGGGGAAACTATTACAATGAGCAGTTCTTC.